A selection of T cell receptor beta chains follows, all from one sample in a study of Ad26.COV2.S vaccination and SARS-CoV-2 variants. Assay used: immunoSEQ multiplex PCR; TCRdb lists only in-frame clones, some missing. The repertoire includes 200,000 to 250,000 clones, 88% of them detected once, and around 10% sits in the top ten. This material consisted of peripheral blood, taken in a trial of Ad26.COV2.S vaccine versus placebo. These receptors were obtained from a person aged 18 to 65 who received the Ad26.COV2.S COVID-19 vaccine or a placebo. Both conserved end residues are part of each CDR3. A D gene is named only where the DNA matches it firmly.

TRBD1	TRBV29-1	CSPRQGPSSYNEQFF
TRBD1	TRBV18	CASSRGQVSYEQYF
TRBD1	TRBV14	CASSQENRLGTGREKLFF
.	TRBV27	CASSFSGVYEQYF
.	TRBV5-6	CASSSEGGRITGELFF
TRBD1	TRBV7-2	CASSLTGVAEAFF
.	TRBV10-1	CDSGRLTRLSNQPQHF
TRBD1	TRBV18	CASSPDRGLSGEKLFF
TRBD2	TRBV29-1	CGTYSGRASEQFF
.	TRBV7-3	CASSLLLGEQFF
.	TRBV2	CASTGGRNYGYTF
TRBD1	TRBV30	CAWRPRGRYEQYF
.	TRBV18	CASSSGRLYSYEQYF
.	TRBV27	CASSLHSGNTIYF
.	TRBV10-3	CAISERQATYEQYF
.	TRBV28	CASGGSYEQYF
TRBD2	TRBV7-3	CASRPRASGGSTDTQYF
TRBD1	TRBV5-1	CASSLALGQGAEAFF
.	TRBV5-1	CASSLVQETQYF
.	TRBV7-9	CASSVRQETNEKLFF
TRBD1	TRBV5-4	CASSSTGGTYNSPLHF
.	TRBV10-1	CASSDPGTFPSGANVLTF
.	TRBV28	CASSPVGLEQPQHF
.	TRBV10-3	CATGVTGETQYF
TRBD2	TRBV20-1	CSASEPAGGLSYNEQFF
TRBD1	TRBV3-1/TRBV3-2	CASSQVFNSGTGLSYEQYF
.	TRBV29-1	CSVEYRGTQYF
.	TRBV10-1	CASSPGGTDTQYF
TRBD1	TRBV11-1	CASSLGGTGHEQYF
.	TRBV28	CASSLRLRTDTQYF
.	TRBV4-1	CASSHWTAGELFF
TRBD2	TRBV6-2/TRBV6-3	CASSYGISGTYEQYF
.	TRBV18	CASPRGPNPGELFF